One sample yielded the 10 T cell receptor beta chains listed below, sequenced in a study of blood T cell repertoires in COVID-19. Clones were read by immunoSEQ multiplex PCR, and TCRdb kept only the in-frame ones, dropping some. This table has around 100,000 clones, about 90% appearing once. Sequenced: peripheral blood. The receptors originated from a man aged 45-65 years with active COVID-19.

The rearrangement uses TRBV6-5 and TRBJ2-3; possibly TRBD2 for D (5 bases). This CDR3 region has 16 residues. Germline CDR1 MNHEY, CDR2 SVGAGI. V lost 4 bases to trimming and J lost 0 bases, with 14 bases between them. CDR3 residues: CASSFDGLKSTDTQYF. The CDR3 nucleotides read TGTGCCAGCAGTTTCGACGGACTGAAGAGCACAGATACGCAGTATTTT.

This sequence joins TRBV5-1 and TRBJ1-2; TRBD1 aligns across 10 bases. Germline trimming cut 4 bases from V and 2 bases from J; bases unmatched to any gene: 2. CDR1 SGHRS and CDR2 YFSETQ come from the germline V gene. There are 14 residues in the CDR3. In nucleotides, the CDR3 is TGCGCCAGCAGCGAGACAGGGGGCAACTATGGCTACACCTTC. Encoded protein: CASSETGGNYGYTF. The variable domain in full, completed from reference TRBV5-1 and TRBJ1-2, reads KAGVTQTPRYLIKTRGQQVTLSCSPISGHRSVSWYQQTPGQGLQFLFEYFSETQRNKGNFPGRFSGRQFSNSRSEMNVSTLELGDSALYLCASSETGGNYGYTFGSGTRLTVV.

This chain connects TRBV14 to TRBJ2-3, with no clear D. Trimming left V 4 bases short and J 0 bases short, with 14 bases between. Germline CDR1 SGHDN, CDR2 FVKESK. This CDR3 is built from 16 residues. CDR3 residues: CASSPFDWPSTDTQYF. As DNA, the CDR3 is TGTGCCAGCAGCCCTTTCGACTGGCCTAGCACAGATACGCAGTATTTT.

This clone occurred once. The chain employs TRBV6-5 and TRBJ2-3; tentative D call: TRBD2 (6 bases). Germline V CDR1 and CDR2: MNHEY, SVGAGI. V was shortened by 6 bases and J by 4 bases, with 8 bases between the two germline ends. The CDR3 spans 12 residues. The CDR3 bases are TGTGCCAGCAGGGGGGGTGCAGATACGCAGTATTTT. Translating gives CASRGGADTQYF.

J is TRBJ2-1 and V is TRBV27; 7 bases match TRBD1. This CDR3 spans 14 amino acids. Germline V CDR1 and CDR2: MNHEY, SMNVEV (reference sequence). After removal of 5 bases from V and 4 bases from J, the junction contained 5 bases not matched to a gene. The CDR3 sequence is CASSTRQGYNEQFF. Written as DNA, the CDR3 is TGTGCCAGCAGTACCAGACAGGGATACAATGAGCAGTTCTTC.

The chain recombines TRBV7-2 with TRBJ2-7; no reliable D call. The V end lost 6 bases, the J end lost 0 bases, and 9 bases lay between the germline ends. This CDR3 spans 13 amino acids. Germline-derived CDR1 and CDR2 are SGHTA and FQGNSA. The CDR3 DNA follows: TGTGCCAGCAGGGCGGCGGTCTCCTACGAGCAGTACTTC. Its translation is CASRAAVSYEQYF.

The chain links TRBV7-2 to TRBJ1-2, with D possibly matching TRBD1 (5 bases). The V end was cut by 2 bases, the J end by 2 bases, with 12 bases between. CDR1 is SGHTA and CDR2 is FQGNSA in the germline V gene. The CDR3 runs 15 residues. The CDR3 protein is CASSLIWQGNYGYTF. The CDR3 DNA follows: TGTGCCAGCAGCTTAATTTGGCAGGGCAACTATGGCTACACCTTC.

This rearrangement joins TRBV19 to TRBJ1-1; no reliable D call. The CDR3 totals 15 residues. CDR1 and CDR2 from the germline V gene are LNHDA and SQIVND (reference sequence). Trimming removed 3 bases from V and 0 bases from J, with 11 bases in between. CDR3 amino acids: CASSISGKMNTEAFF. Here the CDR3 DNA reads TGTGCCAGTAGTATCTCCGGGAAAATGAACACTGAAGCTTTCTTT.

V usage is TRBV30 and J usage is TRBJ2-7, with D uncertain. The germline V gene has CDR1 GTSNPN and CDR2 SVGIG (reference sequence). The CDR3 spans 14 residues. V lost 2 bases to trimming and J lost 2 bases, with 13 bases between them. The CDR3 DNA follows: TGTGCCTGGAGTCGACTCCCTGCAACCTACGAGCAGTACTTC. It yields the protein CAWSRLPATYEQYF.

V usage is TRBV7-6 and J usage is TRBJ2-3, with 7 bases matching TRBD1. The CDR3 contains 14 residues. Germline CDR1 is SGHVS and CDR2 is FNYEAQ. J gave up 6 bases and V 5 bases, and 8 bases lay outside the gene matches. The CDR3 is CASSPPRGPDTQYF. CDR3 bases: TGTGCCAGCAGCCCCCCTAGGGGGCCCGATACGCAGTATTTT.